The 12 T cell receptor beta chains in this list originate from one sample, sequenced in a study of T cell repertoires in cytomegalovirus infection. These receptors have no known antigen. TCRdb independently ran MiXCR on the reads; one entry per CDR3 protein. The sample has around 900,000 distinct CDR3 sequences; around 30% are singletons. The specimen comprised cultured CD8+ T cells from PBMCs, sampled from culture after CMV antigen stimulation. Source of these receptors: a human donor in good health (CMV status not recorded). Some clones in this sample may be carry-over from other donors' samples.

V is TRBV6-1 and J is TRBJ2-2; D gene uncertain. The CDR3 covers 15 residues. Germline CDR1 is MNHNS and CDR2 is SASEGT. V gave up 7 bases and J gave up 3 bases, with 15 bases separating them. CDR3 nucleotides: TGTGCCAGCACACGCCAGAACTTGGACACCGGGGAGCTGTTTTTT. Its protein product is CASTRQNLDTGELFF.

The rearrangement joins TRBV29-1 to TRBJ1-1; D gene ambiguous. Trimming removed 3 bases from V and 0 bases from J, with 8 bases in between. There are 13 residues in the CDR3. CDR1 is SQVTM and CDR2 is ANQGSEA in the germline V gene. DNA of the CDR3: TGCAGCGTTGAGACACGGCTGAACACTGAAGCTTTCTTT. Its translation: CSVETRLNTEAFF.

This clonotype was picked up a small number of times. The rearrangement uses TRBV29-1 and TRBJ1-2, with 9 bases fitting TRBD1. The V segment lost 6 bases and the J segment 4 bases; nucleotides outside the gene matches: 6. CDR1 is SQVTM and CDR2 is ANQGSEA in the germline V gene. The CDR3 consists of 13 residues. CDR3 residues: CSVQGQGTYGYTF. In DNA form, the CDR3 reads TGCAGCGTACAGGGACAGGGTACCTATGGCTACACCTTC.

This clonotype has only a few counts. V gene TRBV10-3 combines with J gene TRBJ2-1, with D perhaps given as TRBD1 or TRBD2 (6 bases each). Trimming pared 0 bases from V and 0 bases from J, leaving 15 bases between. Germline V lookup: CDR1 ENHRY, CDR2 SYGVKD. The CDR3 runs 18 residues. CDR3 sequence: CAISESTGASRSYNEQFF. The CDR3 DNA sequence: TGTGCCATCAGTGAGTCGACGGGGGCCAGTCGCTCCTACAATGAGCAGTTCTTC.

This clonotype was counted many times. V and J are TRBV6-6 and TRBJ2-3; D ambiguous. The CDR3 spans 12 residues. V lost 2 bases to trimming and J lost 4 bases, with 4 bases between them. CDR1 MNHNY and CDR2 SVGAGI come from the germline V gene (reference sequence). The CDR3 reads CASSYLADTQYF. Written as DNA, the CDR3 is TGTGCCAGCAGTTACCTTGCAGATACGCAGTATTTT.

The J gene is TRBJ2-2, the V gene TRBV27; D is perhaps TRBD2 (5 bases). Germline CDR1 MNHEY, CDR2 SMNVEV (reference sequence). The V and J ends lost 6 bases and 9 bases respectively, with 11 bases between them. The CDR3 sequence is 12 residues long. The CDR3 sequence is CASRGSARELFF. The DNA for the CDR3 is TGTGCCAGCAGGGGGAGCGCTCGGGAGCTGTTTTTT.

This clonotype was seen only a few times. As DNA, the CDR3 is TGTGCCAGCACTTTCCGGGACCCCACAGATACGCAGTATTTT. This gives the protein CASTFRDPTDTQYF. The chain couples TRBV6-6 to TRBJ2-3, with D possibly called TRBD1 or TRBD2 (5 bases each). The CDR3 extends over 14 amino acids. Trimming left V 7 bases short and J 2 bases short, with 13 bases between. The germline CDR1 and CDR2 sequences are MNHNY and SVGAGI (reference sequence).

CDR3 sequence: CATQQRRKNTEAFF. The CDR3 region has the DNA TGTGCCACCCAACAACGACGGAAGAACACTGAAGCTTTCTTT. The rearrangement uses TRBV15 and TRBJ1-1; D unresolved. This CDR3 region has 14 residues. Looked up from germline, CDR1 is LNHNV and CDR2 is YYDKDF (reference sequence). The V gene lost 8 bases and the J gene lost 1 base, with 14 bases spanning the gap.

As to this clonotype: It is likely a read error, because the conserved phenylalanine at the end of the CDR3 is missing. CDR3 coding DNA: TGTGCCAGCAGCTCCACGCGAGTAGGCAATCAGCCCCAGCATGTT. This encodes CASSSTRVGNQPQHV. The chain uses TRBV7-9 and TRBJ1-5, with D unclear. The germline CDR1 and CDR2 sequences are SEHNR and FQNEAQ (reference sequence). This CDR3 region has 15 residues. V lost 4 bases to trimming and J lost 2 bases, with 12 bases between them.

This clonotype was seen a handful of times. This chain connects TRBV27 to TRBJ2-5; TRBD1 or TRBD2 may be the D gene (7 bases each). V was clipped by 6 bases and J by 3 bases, with 20 bases between them. The germline V gene encodes CDR1 MNHEY and CDR2 SMNVEV (reference sequence). The CDR3 totals 16 residues. Here the CDR3 reads CASRPSLRGTEETQYF. The CDR3 DNA sequence: TGTGCCAGCAGACCCTCCTTGCGGGGGACAGAAGAGACCCAGTACTTC.

This clonotype was found a few times. V gene TRBV28 combines with J gene TRBJ2-4; 7 nucleotides align to TRBD2. Germline V lookup: CDR1 MDHEN, CDR2 SYDVKM. V lost 6 bases, J lost 3 bases, and 11 bases stayed unmatched. The CDR3 is 16 amino acids. CDR3 region: CASSPRIGRDKNIQYF. The CDR3 DNA follows: TGTGCCAGCAGCCCACGAATAGGGAGGGACAAAAACATTCAGTACTTC.

In its sample, this clonotype was seen a few times. The chain combines TRBV6-5 with TRBJ2-1; no firm D call. The length of the CDR3 is 11 residues. Germline CDR1 is MNHEY and CDR2 is SVGAGI. The germline V and J ends were trimmed by 5 bases and 7 bases, with 6 bases remaining between them. CDR3 DNA sequence: TGTGCCAGCAGTAAGGAAAATGAGCAGTTCTTC. The encoded protein is CASSKENEQFF.